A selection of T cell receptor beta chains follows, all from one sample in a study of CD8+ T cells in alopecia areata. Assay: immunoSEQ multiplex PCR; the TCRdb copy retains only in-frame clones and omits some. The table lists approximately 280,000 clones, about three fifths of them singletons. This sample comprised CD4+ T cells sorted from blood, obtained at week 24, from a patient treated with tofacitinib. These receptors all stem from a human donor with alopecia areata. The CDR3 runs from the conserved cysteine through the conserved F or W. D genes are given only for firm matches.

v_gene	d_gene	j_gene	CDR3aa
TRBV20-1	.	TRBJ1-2	CSGANYGYTF
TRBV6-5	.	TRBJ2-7	CATHYEQYF
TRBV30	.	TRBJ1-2	CAWQGGTYGYTF
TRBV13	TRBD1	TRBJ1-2	CASSLALTGGSGYTF
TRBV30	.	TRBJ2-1	CAWSRGHENEQFF
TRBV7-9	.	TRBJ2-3	CASILTDTQYF
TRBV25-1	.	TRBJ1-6	CASSDFIRQADNSPLHF
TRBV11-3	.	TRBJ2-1	CASSLTSGGHEQFF
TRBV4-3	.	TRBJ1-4	CASSRSYSGTDNEKLFF
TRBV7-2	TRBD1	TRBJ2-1	CASTLLGGQGSREQFF
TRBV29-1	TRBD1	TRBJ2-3	CSVQGTTDTQYF
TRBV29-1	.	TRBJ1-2	CSVPRGDTGNYGYTF
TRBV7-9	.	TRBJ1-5	CASSLGRSGNQPQHF
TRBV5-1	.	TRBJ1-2	CASKSQSGSSGYTF
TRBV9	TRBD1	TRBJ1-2	CASSDGQGNGYTF
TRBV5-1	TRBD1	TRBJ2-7	CASSANPGTGTYEQYF
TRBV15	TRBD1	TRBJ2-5	CATSRPRDSHEEETQYF
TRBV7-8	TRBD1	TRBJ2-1	CASDQAKGTGSNEQFF
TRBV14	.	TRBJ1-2	CASSQDRGSYTF
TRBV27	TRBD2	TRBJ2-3	CASRTTSMADTQYF
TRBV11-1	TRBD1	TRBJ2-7	CASSLTGEKGEQYF
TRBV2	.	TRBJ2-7	CASTRALGTYEQYF
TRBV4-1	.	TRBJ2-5	CASSLLRGPGQETQYF
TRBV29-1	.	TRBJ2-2	CSVSTPSGWGTGELFF
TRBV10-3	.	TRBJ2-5	CAISESILTSGTHHGETQYF
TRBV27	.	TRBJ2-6	CASVDSFSSGANVLTF
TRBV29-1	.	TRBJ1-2	CSVEKRGYGYTF
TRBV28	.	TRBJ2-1	CASTPGSPYNEQFF
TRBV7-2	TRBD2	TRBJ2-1	CASSLGSGGWEQFF
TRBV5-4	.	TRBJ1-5	CASSLGGDSNQPQHF
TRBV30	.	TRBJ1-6	CAWSVRKSSYNSPLHF
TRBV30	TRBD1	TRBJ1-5	CAWTRAGQGSNQPQHF
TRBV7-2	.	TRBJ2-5	CASSLGSGQQETQYF
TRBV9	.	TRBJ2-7	CASSVGDSYEQYF
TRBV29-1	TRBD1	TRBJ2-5	CSALGGQGIRETQYF
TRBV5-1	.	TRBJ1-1	CASSFVDRQDTEAFF
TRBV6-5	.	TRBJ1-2	CASTRQGNYGYTF
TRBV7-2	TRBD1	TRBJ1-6	CASSFRQGDSPLHF
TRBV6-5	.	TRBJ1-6	CASSSSRGRYSPLHF
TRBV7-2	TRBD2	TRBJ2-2	CASSLRTSGDTGELFF
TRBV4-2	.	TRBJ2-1	CASSQGGDNEQFF